This TCR beta chain was documented in a study of blood T cell repertoires in COVID-19. Study in general: The United States, Italy and Spain provided the acute and convalescent COVID-19 samples. The analysed material was cDNA or gDNA that came from T cells, B-cell-depleted T cells, or PBMCs.

During active infection, Seattle patients enrolled and were then monitored through disease. The trim removed 2 bases at V and 2 bases at J, leaving 3 bases unmatched. The V gene's germline CDR1 is SGHRS and CDR2 YFSETQ. The CDR3 extends over 14 amino acids. Authors' methods: From reference gene primer amplification, estimates of nucleated cell counts were derived. The repertoire was sequenced with immunoSEQ multiplex PCR; TCRdb's copy has only in-frame clones and lacks some. V and J calls plus clone size are reproduced from that table; the DNA served to infer D and trimming. This sample carries around 140,000 clones, approximately 86% of them seen once, and the ten largest clones take about 10%.

The receptor's source is a woman in her seventies with COVID-19, enrolled during active disease. The source material was peripheral blood. The chain employs TRBV5-1 and TRBJ1-1; 7 positions match TRBD1. The CDR3 nucleotides read TGCGCCAGCAGCTTCCGGGACAGTAACACTGAAGCTTTCTTT. As protein: CASSFRDSNTEAFF. Based on the CDR3 plus reference TRBV5-1 and TRBJ1-1, the full variable domain is KAGVTQTPRYLIKTRGQQVTLSCSPISGHRSVSWYQQTPGQGLQFLFEYFSETQRNKGNFPGRFSGRQFSNSRSEMNVSTLELGDSALYLCASSFRDSNTEAFFGQGTRLTVV.